These 3 T cell receptor beta chains originate from one sample sequenced in a study of T cells in Graves' hyperthyroidism and ophthalmopathy. Amplification yielded TCR beta CDR3 regions, with RNA transcripts as the source. The HTBI primer set drove a first-round RT-PCR of the TCR CDR3. Via MiXCR, TCRdb re-called the multiplex PCR reads, giving one row per CDR3 protein. The table has about 380,000 distinct CDR3 sequences, approximately 12% seen once. Sequences were obtained from blood. Receptors originate from a man aged 25 to 45 with Graves' hyperthyroidism that later progressed to Graves' ophthalmopathy.

This clonotype was counted ten times or more. V is TRBV20-1 and J is TRBJ1-1, with 8 bases that match TRBD1. This CDR3 has 14 residues. V was pared by 4 bases and J by 0 bases, with 4 bases of the junction left unmatched. The germline gives CDR1 DFQATT, CDR2 SNEGSKA (reference sequence). The CDR3 DNA sequence: TGCAGTGCTAAACCAGGGGGCGTGAACACTGAAGCTTTCTTT. Its translation: CSAKPGGVNTEAFF.

In its sample, this clonotype was seen many times. The V and J genes are TRBV12-3 or TRBV12-4 and TRBJ1-2; D is unclear. V gave up 3 bases and J gave up 4 bases, with 9 bases separating them. This CDR3 has 13 residues. Here the CDR3 DNA reads TGTGCCAGCAGTTTCGGGGAAGTCTATGGCTACACCTTC. Its translation: CASSFGEVYGYTF.

Comment on this clonotype: This may be a read error, as it is one base from a much larger clone. The chain carries TRBV18 and TRBJ1-2; TRBD1 matches 8 bases. This CDR3 spans 15 amino acids. From germline, CDR1 is KGHSH and CDR2 LQKENI. This CDR3 is CASTPVQGADYGYTF. CDR3 sequence (DNA): TGTGCCAGCACACCAGTGCAGGGGGCGGACTATGGCTACACCTTC.